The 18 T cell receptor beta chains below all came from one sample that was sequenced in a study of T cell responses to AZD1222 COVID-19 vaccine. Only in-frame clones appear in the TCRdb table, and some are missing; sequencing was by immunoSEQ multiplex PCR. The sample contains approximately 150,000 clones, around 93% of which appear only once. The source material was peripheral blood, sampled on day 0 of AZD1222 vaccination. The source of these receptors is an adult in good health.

CDR3 residues: CASSVQNYGYTF. CDR3 bases: TGTGCCAGCAGCGTTCAAAACTATGGCTACACCTTC. The rearrangement links TRBV9 to TRBJ1-2; no clear D. CDR1 and CDR2 (germline): SGDLS, YYNGEE. V lost 2 bases and J lost 2, with 4 bases in between. The CDR3 is made up of 12 amino acids.

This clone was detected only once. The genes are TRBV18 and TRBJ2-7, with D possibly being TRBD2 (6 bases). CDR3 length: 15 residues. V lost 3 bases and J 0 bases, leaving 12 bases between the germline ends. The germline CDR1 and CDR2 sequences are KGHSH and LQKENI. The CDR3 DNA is TGTGCCAGCTCACCGAGCGGGCCAAGCTCCTACGAGCAGTACTTC. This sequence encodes CASSPSGPSSYEQYF.

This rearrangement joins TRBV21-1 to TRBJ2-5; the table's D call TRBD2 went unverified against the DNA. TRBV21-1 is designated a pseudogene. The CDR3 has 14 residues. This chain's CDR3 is CASSKTSGGETQYF. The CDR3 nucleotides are TGTGCCAGCAGCAAAACTAGCGGGGGGGAGACCCAGTACTTC.

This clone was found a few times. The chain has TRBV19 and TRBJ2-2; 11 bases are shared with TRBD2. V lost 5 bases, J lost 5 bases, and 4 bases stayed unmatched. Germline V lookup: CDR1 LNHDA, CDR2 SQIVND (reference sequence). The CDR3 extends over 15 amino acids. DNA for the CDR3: TGTGCCAGTAGTCCACGGACTAGCGGGACCGGGGAGCTGTTTTTT. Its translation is CASSPRTSGTGELFF.

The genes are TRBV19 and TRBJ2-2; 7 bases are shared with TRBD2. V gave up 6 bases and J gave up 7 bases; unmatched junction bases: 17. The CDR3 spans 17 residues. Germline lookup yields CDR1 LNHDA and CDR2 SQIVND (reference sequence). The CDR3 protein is CASRTWDSGEGGGELFF. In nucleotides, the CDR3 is TGTGCCAGTAGGACCTGGGACTCGGGGGAGGGTGGCGGGGAGCTGTTTTTT.

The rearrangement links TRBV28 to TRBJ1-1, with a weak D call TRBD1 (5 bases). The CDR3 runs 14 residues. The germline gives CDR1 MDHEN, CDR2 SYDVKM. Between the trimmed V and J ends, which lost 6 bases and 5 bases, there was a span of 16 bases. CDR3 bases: TGTGCCAGCAGGGGGAGGGCCTGGGGGACTGAAGCTTTCTTT. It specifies CASRGRAWGTEAFF.

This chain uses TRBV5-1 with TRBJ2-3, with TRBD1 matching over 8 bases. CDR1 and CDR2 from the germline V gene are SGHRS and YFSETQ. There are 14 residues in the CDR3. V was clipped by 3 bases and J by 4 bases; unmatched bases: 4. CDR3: CASSSRQGSDTQYF. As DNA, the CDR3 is TGCGCCAGCAGCTCCCGACAGGGGTCAGATACGCAGTATTTT.

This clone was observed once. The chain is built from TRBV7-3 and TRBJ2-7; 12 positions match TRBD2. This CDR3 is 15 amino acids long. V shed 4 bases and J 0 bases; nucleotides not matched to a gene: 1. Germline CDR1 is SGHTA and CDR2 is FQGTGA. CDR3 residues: CASSSGLAGSYEQYF. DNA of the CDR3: TGTGCCAGCAGCTCGGGACTAGCGGGCTCCTACGAGCAGTACTTC.

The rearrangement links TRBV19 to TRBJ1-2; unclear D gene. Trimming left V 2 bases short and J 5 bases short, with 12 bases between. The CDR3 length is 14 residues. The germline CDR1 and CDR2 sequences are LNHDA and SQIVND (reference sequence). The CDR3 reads CASSIKTDYYGYTF. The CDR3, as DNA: TGTGCCAGTAGTATAAAAACAGATTATTATGGCTACACCTTC. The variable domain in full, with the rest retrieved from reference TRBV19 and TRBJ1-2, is DGGITQSPKYLFRKEGQNVTLSCEQNLNHDAMYWYRQDPGQGLRLIYYSQIVNDFQKGDIAEGYSVSREKKESFPLTVTSAQKNPTAFYLCASSIKTDYYGYTFGSGTRLTVV.

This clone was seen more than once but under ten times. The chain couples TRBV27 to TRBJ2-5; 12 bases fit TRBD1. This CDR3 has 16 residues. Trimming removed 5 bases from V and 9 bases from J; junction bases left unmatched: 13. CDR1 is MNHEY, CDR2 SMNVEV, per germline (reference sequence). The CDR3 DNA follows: TGTGCCAGCAGTCCCCCCCCGGGACAGGGGGCATGGGCCCAGTACTTC. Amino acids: CASSPPPGQGAWAQYF.

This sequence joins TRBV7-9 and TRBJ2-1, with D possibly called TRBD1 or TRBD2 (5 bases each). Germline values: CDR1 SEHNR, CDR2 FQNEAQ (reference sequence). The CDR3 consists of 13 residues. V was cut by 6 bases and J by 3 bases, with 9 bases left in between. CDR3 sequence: CASRLDSYNEQFF. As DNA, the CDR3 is TGTGCCAGCAGACTAGACAGCTACAATGAGCAGTTCTTC.

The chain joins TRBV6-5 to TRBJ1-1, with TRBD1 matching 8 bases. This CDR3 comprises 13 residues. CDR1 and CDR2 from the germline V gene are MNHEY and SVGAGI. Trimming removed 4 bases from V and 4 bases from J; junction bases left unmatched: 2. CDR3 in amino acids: CASSSGGATEAFF. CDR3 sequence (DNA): TGTGCCAGCAGTTCAGGGGGCGCCACTGAAGCTTTCTTT.

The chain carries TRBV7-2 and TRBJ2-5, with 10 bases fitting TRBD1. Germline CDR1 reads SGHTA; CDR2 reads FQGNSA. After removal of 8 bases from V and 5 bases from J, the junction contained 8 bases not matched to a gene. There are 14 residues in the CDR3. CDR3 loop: CASAVDRGHETQYF. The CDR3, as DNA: TGTGCCAGCGCCGTAGACAGGGGGCATGAGACCCAGTACTTC. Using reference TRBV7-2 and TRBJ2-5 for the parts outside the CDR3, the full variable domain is GAGVSQSPSNKVTEKGKDVELRCDPISGHTALYWYRQSLGQGLEFLIYFQGNSAPDKSGLPSDRFSAERTGGSVSTLTIQRTQQEDSAVYLCASAVDRGHETQYFGPGTRLLVL.

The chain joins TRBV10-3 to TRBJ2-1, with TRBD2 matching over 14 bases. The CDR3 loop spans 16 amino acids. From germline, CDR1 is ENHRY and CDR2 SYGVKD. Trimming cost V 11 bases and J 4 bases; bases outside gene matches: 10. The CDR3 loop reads CAARAGTSGSYNEQFF. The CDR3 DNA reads TGTGCCGCCAGAGCCGGGACTAGCGGGAGTTACAATGAGCAGTTCTTC.

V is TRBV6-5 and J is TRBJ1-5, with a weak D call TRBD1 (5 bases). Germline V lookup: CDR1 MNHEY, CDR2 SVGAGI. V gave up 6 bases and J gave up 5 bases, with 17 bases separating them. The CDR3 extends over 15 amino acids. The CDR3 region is CASRPGTLAYQPQHF. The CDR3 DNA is TGTGCCAGCAGACCCGGGACCCTTGCGTATCAGCCCCAGCATTTT.

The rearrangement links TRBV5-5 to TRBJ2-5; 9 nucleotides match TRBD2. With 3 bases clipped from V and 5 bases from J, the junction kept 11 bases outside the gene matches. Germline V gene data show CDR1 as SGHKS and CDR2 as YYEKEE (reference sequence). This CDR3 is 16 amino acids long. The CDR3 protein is CASSSPPRTSVETQYF. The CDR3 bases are TGTGCCAGCAGCTCCCCACCCCGGACTAGCGTGGAGACCCAGTACTTC.

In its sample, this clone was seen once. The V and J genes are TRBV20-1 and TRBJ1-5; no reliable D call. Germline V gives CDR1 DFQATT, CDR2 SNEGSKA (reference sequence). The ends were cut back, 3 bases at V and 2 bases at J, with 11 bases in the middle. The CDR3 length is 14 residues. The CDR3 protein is CSASAGLGNQPQHF. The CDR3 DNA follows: TGCAGTGCTAGTGCCGGTTTGGGCAATCAGCCCCAGCATTTT.

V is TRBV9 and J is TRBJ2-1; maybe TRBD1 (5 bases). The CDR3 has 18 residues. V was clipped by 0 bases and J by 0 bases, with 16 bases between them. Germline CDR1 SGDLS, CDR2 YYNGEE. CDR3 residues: CASSVATWGRSSYNEQFF. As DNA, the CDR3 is TGTGCCAGCAGCGTAGCTACGTGGGGCCGGAGCTCCTACAATGAGCAGTTCTTC.